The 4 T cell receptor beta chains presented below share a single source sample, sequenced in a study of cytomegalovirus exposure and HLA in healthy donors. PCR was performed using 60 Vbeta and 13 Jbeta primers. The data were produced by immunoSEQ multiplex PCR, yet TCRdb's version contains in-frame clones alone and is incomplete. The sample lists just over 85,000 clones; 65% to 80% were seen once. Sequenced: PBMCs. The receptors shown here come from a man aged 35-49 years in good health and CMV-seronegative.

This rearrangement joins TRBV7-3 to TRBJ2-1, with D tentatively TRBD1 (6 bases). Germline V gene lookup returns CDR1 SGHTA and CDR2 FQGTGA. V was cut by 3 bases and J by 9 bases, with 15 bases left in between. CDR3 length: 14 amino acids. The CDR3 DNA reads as TGTGCCAGCAGCTTTAGGGGACAAACCGGTGAGCAGTTCTTC. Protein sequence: CASSFRGQTGEQFF. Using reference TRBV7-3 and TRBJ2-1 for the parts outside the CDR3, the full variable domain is GAGVSQTPSNKVTEKGKYVELRCDPISGHTALYWYRQSLGQGPEFLIYFQGTGAADDSGLPNDRFFAVRPEGSVSTLKIQRTERGDSAVYLCASSFRGQTGEQFFGPGTRLTVL.

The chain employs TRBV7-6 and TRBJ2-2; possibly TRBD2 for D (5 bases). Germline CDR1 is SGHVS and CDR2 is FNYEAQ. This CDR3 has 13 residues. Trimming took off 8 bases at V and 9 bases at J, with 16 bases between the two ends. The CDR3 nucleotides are TGTGCCAGCTCAGAACACCTAGCCCGGGAGCTGTTTTTT. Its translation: CASSEHLARELFF.

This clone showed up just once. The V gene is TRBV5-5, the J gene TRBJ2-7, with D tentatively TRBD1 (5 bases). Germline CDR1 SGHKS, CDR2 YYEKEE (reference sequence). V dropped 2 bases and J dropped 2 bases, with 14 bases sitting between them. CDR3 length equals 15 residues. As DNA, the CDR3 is TGTGCCAGCAGCTTTGCCGATGACAGTACCTACGAGCAGTACTTC. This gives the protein CASSFADDSTYEQYF.

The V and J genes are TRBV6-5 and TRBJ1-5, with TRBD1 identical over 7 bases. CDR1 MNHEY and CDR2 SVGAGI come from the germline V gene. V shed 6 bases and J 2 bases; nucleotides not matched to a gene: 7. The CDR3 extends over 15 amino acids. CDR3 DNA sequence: TGTGCCAGCAGAAAGACAGGGTCGGGCAATCAGCCCCAGCATTTT. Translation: CASRKTGSGNQPQHF.